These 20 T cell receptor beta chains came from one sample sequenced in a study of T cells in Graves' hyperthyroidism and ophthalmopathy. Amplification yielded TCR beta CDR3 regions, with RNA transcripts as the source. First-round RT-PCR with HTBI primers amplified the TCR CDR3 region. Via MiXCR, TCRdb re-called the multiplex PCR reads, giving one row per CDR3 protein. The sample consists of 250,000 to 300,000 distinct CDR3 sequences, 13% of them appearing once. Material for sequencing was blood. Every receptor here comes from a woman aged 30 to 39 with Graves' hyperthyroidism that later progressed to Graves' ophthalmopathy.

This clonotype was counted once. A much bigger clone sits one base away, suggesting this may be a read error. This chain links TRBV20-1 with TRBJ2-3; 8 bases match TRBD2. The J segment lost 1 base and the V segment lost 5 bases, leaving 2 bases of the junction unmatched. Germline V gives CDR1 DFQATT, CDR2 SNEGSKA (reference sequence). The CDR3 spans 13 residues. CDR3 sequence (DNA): TGCAGTGCTCCGGGGGGGGGCACAGATACGCAGTATTTT. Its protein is CSAPGGGTDTQYF.

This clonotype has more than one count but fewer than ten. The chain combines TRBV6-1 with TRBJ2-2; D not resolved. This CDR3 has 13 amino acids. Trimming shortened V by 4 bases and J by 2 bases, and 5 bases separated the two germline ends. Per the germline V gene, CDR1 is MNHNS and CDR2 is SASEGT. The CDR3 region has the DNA TGTGCCAGCAGTGGGGTCAACACCGGGGAGCTGTTTTTT. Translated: CASSGVNTGELFF.

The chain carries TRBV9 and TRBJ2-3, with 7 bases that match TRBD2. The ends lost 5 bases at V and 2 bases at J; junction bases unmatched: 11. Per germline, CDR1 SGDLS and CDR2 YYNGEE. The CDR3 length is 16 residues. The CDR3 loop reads CASSPRSGKDTDTQYF. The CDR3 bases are TGTGCCAGCAGTCCCAGGAGCGGGAAGGACACAGATACGCAGTATTTT.

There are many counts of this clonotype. The CDR3: CASSPTSGRANGELFF. The DNA of the CDR3 is TGTGCCAGCAGCCCGACTAGCGGGAGGGCCAACGGGGAGCTGTTTTTT. V gene TRBV28 combines with J gene TRBJ2-2, with 14 bases that match TRBD2. Trimming removed 6 bases from V and 7 bases from J; junction bases left unmatched: 7. In germline, CDR1 is MDHEN, CDR2 SYDVKM. This CDR3 spans 16 amino acids.

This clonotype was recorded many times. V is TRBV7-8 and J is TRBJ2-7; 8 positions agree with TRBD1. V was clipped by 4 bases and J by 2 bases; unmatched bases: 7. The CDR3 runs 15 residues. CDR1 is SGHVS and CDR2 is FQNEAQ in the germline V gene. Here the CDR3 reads CASSSYMDRAYEQYF. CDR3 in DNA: TGTGCCAGCAGCTCTTATATGGACAGGGCCTACGAGCAGTACTTC.

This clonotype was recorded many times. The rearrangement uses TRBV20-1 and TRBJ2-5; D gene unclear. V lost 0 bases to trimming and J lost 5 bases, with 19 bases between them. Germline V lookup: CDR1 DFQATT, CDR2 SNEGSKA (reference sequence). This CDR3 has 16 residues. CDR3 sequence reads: CSARDVVGGSVETQYF. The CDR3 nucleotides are TGCAGTGCTAGAGATGTGGTTGGCGGCAGTGTGGAGACCCAGTACTTC.

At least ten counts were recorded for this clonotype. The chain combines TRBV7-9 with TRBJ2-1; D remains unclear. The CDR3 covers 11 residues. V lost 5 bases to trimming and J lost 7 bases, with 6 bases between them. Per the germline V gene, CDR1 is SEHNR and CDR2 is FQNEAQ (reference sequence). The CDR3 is CASSPKNEQFF. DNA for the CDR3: TGTGCCAGCAGCCCCAAGAATGAGCAGTTCTTC.

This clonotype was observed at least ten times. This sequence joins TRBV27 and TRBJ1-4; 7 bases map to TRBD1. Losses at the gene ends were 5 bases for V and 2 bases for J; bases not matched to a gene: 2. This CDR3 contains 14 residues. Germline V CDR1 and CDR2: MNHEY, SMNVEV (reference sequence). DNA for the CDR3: TGTGCCAGCAGTCGCAGGGGGACTAATGAAAAACTGTTTTTT. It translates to CASSRRGTNEKLFF. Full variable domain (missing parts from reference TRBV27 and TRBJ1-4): EAQVTQNPRYLITVTGKKLTVTCSQNMNHEYMSWYRQDPGLGLRQIYYSMNVEVTDKGDVPEGYKVSRKEKRNFPLILESPSPNQTSLYFCASSRRGTNEKLFFGSGTQLSVL.

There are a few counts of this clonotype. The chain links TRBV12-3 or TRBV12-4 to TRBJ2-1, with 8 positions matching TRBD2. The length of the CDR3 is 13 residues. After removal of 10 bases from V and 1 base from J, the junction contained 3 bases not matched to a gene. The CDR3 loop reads CATSGGSYNEQFF. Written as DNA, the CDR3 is TGTGCCACCTCGGGGGGGTCCTACAATGAGCAGTTCTTC.

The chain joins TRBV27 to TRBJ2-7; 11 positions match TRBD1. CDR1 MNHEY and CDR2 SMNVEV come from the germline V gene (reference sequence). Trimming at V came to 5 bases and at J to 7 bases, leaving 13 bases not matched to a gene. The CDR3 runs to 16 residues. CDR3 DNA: TGTGCCAGCAGTCCTTTGGGGGACAGGGGGGATCAGGAGCAGTACTTC. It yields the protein CASSPLGDRGDQEQYF.

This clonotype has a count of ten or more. The chain's CDR3 is CASSEGGETYNEQFF. CDR3 DNA: TGTGCCAGCAGTGAAGGGGGGGAGACCTACAATGAGCAGTTCTTC. V and J are TRBV2 and TRBJ2-1; a possible D gene is TRBD2 (6 bases). This CDR3 region has 15 residues. Germline CDR1 is SNHLY and CDR2 is FYNNEI. Between the trimmed V and J ends, which lost 1 base and 2 bases, there was a span of 9 bases.

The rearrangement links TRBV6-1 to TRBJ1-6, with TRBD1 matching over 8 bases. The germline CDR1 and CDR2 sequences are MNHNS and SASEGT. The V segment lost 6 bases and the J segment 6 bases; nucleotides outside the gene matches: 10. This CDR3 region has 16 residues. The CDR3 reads CASSDVQGAGNSPLHF. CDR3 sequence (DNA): TGTGCCAGCAGCGACGTCCAGGGGGCGGGTAATTCACCCCTCCACTTT.

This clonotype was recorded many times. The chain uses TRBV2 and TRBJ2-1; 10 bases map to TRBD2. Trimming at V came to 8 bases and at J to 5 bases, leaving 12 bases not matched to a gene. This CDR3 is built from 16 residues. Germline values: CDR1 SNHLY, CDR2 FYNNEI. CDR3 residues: CASLASGSRGHNEQFF. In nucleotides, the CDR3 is TGTGCCAGCCTGGCTAGCGGGAGTAGAGGACACAATGAGCAGTTCTTC. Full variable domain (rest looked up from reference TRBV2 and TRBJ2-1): EPEVTQTPSHQVTQMGQEVILRCVPISNHLYFYWYRQILGQKVEFLVSFYNNEISEKSEIFDDQFSVERPDGSNFTLKIRSTKLEDSAMYFCASLASGSRGHNEQFFGPGTRLTVL.

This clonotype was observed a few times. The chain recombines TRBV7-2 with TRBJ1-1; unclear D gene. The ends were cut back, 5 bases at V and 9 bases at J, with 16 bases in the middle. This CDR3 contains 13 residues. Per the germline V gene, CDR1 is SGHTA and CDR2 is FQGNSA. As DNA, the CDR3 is TGTGCCAGCAGCCTAGGACCGACGACTCAAGCTTTCTTT. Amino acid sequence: CASSLGPTTQAFF.

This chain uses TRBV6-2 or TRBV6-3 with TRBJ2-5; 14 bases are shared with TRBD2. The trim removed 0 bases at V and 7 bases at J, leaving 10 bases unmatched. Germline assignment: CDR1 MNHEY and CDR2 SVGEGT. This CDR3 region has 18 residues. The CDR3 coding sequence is TGTGCCAGCAGTTACTCTATGACTAGCGGGAGGGACTTCGGGACCCAGTACTTC. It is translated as CASSYSMTSGRDFGTQYF.

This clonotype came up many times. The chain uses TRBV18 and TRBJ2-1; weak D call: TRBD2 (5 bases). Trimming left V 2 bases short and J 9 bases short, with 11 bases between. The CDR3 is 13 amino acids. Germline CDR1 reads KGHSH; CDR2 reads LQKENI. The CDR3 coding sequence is TGTGCCAGCTCACCAGCGACTACGGGTGAGCAGTTCTTC. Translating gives CASSPATTGEQFF.

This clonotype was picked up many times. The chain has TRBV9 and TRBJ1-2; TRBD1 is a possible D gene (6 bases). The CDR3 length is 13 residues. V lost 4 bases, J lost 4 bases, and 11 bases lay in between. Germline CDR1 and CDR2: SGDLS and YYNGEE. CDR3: CASSHGQFYGYTF. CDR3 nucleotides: TGTGCCAGCAGCCACGGACAGTTCTATGGCTACACCTTC.

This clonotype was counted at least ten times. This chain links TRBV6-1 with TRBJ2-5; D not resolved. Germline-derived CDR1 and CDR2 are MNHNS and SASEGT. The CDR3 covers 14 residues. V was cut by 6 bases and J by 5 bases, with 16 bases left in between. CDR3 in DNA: TGTGCCAGCAGCCTACGACGGCCCCCGGAGACCCAGTACTTC. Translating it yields CASSLRRPPETQYF.

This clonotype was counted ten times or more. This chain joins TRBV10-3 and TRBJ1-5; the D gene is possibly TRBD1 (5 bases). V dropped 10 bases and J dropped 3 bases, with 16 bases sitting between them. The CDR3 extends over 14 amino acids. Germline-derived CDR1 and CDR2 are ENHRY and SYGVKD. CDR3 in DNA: TGTGCCACCGCACCGGGACGGACCAATCAGCCCCAGCATTTT. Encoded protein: CATAPGRTNQPQHF.

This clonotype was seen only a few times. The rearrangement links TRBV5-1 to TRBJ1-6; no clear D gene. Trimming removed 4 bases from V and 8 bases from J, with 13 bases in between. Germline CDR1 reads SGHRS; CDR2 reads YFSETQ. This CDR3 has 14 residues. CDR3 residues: CASSTGPLDSPLHF. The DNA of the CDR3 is TGCGCCAGCAGCACCGGGCCTTTGGATTCACCCCTCCACTTT.